This T cell receptor beta chain was profiled in a study of T cell changes during pregnancy in multiple sclerosis. The method was immunoSEQ multiplex PCR; TCRdb's version includes in-frame clones alone and lacks a portion of them. In the table there are under 80,000 clones, about 93% of which are singletons. The count of this clone is one. V gave up 6 bases and J gave up 2 bases, with 16 bases separating them. In germline, CDR1 is SEHNR, CDR2 FQNEAQ (reference sequence). The CDR3 totals 15 residues. The sequence was collected from a female donor with multiple sclerosis, enrolled in a pregnancy study. Sequencing used CD4+ T cells from peripheral blood mononuclear cells, obtained in the second trimester of pregnancy. This chain connects TRBV7-9 to TRBJ2-5, with D perhaps matching TRBD2 (5 bases). The DNA of the CDR3 is TGTGCCAGCAGACTTACTAGTAACGGGCAAGAGACCCAGTACTTC. The encoded protein is CASRLTSNGQETQYF. Combining the CDR3 with reference TRBV7-9 and TRBJ2-5 gives the whole variable domain DTGVSQNPRHKITKRGQNVTFRCDPISEHNRLYWYRQTLGQGPEFLTYFQNEAQLEKSRLLSDRFSAERPKGSFSTLEIQRTEQGDSAMYLCASRLTSNGQETQYFGPGTRLLVL.